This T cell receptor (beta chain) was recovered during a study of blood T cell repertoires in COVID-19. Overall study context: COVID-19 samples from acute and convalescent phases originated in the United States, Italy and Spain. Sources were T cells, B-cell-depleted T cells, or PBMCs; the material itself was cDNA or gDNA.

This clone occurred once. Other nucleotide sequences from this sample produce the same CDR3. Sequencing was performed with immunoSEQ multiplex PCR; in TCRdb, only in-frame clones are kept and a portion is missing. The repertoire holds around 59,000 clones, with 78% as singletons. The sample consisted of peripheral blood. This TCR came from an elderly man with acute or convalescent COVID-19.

The CDR3 reads CASNPGRDRFGYTF. CDR3 coding DNA: TGTGCCAGTAACCCTGGGCGGGACAGGTTTGGCTACACCTTC. The V gene is TRBV19, the J gene TRBJ1-2, with 8 bases aligning to TRBD1. The CDR3 length is 14 residues. Per germline, CDR1 LNHDA and CDR2 SQIVND (reference sequence). V dropped 7 bases and J dropped 7; count of bases not matched to a gene: 11.